This T cell receptor beta chain was sequenced in a study of blood T cell repertoires in COVID-19 (dated by TCRdb to about 2020). Context from the whole study: Samples from collaborators originated in the United States, Italy and Spain and spanned both the acute and convalescent phases of COVID-19. The prospective study material was composed of cDNA or gDNA derived from T cells, B-cell-depleted T cells, or PBMCs. A freely available public database, intended as a resource for researchers studying the immune response to SARS-CoV-2, is where the repertoires were released. HLA class I and class II types, where available, came from metadata supplied by the sample provider rather than from assay-based typing. A de-identified subject ID, COVID-19 status, age in years and sex were almost always included in the sample metadata. Samples were obtained from the ongoing ImmuneRACE study (first 160 participants) and from over 1,000 subjects provided by 6 global collaborators. Deeply sampled blood TCRbeta repertoires from subjects exposed to, actively infected with, or recovered from COVID-19 were included in the dataset. What the work shows at the level of the full study, not this receptor alone: The amount of clinical and demographic metadata varied by source and participant and was provided uncurated.

Participants in the prospective study were aged about 18 to 95 years, lived in over 20 United States geographic areas, and enrolled through a virtual design. Cohort assignment in the prospective study relied on participant-reported clinical history from a screening survey and a study questionnaire. Mobile phlebotomists in the prospective study collected whole blood, serum and a nasopharyngeal or oropharyngeal swab from every participant. Over an approximately 2-month period, participants in the prospective study had the option of providing additional blood draws and questionnaires. Before DNA extraction, prospective study blood samples were shipped either frozen or at room temperature. TCRbeta CDR3 regions were amplified from genomic DNA by means of the immunoSEQ Assay, a bias-controlled multiplex PCR. As for the authors' bioinformatics: The number of nucleated cells in each sample was estimated from the amplification of reference gene primers within the assay. To quantify the absolute abundance of each unique TCRbeta CDR3 rearrangement, sequence reads were collapsed and filtered. Productive Simpson clonality was computed per sample as the square root of Simpson's diversity index over productive rearrangements. This is the immuneACCESS table as TCRdb keeps it, with only in-frame sequences that have V and J called. A part of the clones is gone; compared with another copy, unresolved V genes explain less than half, and the rest is unexplained. V and J calls and clone size come straight from that table; D and trimming were deduced from the DNA. The sample has some 230,000 clones on record, approximately 80% of them singletons. The biggest ten clones account for approximately 1.4% of the sample.

From cysteine to phenylalanine, the CDR3 is 15 amino acids long. The read is trimmed to its CDR3 DNA, 45 bases read in frame from base 1. According to the germline V gene, CDR1 reads LGHNA and CDR2 reads YNFKEQ. V loses 2 bases at its end and J loses 8 bases; junction bases beyond the gene matches: 6. This clone appeared a few times. Its antigen target is currently unknown. There are no base qualities to consult, and no much larger clone falls within one base. This clonotype was sampled from a woman in her 40s with acute COVID-19. Sequenced input: PBMCs or T cells enriched from blood (not recorded which). The chain is assembled from TRBV4-2 and TRBJ1-4, with 9 bases aligning to TRBD1. At the DNA level, the sequence is TGTGCCAGCAGCCAACGAGGACAGGGGAGGGAAAAACTGTTTTTT. It specifies CASSQRGQGREKLFF.